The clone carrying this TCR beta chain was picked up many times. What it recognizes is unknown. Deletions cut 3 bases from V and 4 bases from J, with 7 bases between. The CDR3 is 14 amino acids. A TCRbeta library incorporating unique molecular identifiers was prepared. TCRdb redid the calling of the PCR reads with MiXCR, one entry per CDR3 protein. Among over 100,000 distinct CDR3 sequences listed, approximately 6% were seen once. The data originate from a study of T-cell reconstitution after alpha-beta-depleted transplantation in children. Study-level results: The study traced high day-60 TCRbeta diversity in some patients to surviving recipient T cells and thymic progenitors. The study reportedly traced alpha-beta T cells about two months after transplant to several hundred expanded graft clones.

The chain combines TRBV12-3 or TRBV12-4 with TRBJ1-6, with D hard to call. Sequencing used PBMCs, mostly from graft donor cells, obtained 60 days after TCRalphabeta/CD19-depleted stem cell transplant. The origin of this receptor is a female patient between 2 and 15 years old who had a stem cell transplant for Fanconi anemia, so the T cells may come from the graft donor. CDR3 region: CASSLREYNSPLHF. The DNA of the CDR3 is TGTGCCAGCAGTTTGAGAGAGTATAATTCACCCCTCCACTTT.